Listed below are T cell receptor beta chains from one sample, sequenced in a study of cytomegalovirus exposure and HLA in healthy donors. Repertoires were generated with immunoSEQ multiplex PCR, while TCRdb's copy carries only in-frame clones and drops some. The sample has about 160,000 clones, about 90% seen once; the top ten hold 5% to 7%. The sequenced sample was PBMCs. The source of these receptors is a young woman in good health and CMV-seronegative. Both conserved end residues are part of each CDR3. The D gene is left open where the match is weak. The size entry is marked missing in some rows and otherwise reads once, few, many or a size class.

d_gene: .; v_gene: TRBV27; abundance: .; j_gene: TRBJ2-1; len: 15; CDR3aa: CASSLGVSPYNEQFF; CDR3nt: TGTGCCAGCAGTTTAGGTGTTAGCCCGTACAATGAGCAGTTCTTC
d_gene: TRBD1; v_gene: TRBV6-1; abundance: .; j_gene: TRBJ2-7; len: 14; CDR3aa: CASGARGSSYEQYF; CDR3nt: TGTGCCAGCGGGGCCAGGGGGTCTTCATACGAGCAGTACTTC
d_gene: .; v_gene: TRBV11-2; abundance: .; j_gene: TRBJ2-2; len: 11; CDR3aa: CASSLTGELFF; CDR3nt: TGTGCCAGCAGCTTAACCGGGGAGCTGTTTTTT
d_gene: .; v_gene: TRBV9; abundance: .; j_gene: TRBJ1-1; len: 13; CDR3aa: CASSVSGGTEAFF; CDR3nt: TGTGCCAGCAGCGTAAGCGGGGGGACTGAAGCTTTCTTT
d_gene: .; v_gene: TRBV7-2; abundance: .; j_gene: TRBJ2-7; len: 15; CDR3aa: CASSRDSTWTYEQYF; CDR3nt: TGTGCCAGCAGCAGAGACAGTACGTGGACCTACGAGCAGTACTTC
d_gene: TRBD1; v_gene: TRBV2; abundance: .; j_gene: TRBJ1-2; len: 15; CDR3aa: CASSEVPGTGKGYTF; CDR3nt: TGTGCCAGCAGTGAGGTTCCGGGGACAGGGAAAGGCTACACCTTC
d_gene: TRBD2; v_gene: TRBV10-2; abundance: .; j_gene: TRBJ2-7; len: 13; CDR3aa: CASSGLAGDEQYF; CDR3nt: TGCGCCAGCAGCGGACTAGCGGGAGACGAGCAGTACTTC
d_gene: TRBD2; v_gene: TRBV7-2; abundance: .; j_gene: TRBJ2-1; len: 18; CDR3aa: CASRRSGTTLVAYNEQFF; CDR3nt: TGTGCCAGCAGACGTAGCGGGACTACCCTGGTGGCATACAATGAGCAGTTCTTC
d_gene: TRBD2; v_gene: TRBV28; abundance: .; j_gene: TRBJ2-5; len: 17; CDR3aa: CASSFSSGRDVSETQYF; CDR3nt: TGTGCCAGCAGTTTTTCTAGCGGGAGGGACGTGTCGGAGACCCAGTACTTC
d_gene: .; v_gene: TRBV20-1; abundance: .; j_gene: TRBJ2-7; len: 11; CDR3aa: CSARSGSEQYF; CDR3nt: TGCAGTGCTAGAAGTGGTTCCGAGCAGTACTTC
d_gene: TRBD1; v_gene: TRBV18; abundance: .; j_gene: TRBJ2-1; len: 14; CDR3aa: CASSRDRELSGQFF; CDR3nt: TGTGCCAGCTCACGGGACAGGGAATTATCGGGGCAGTTCTTC
d_gene: TRBD2; v_gene: TRBV4-2; abundance: .; j_gene: TRBJ2-7; len: 17; CDR3aa: CASSPGLAGGGPYEQYF; CDR3nt: TGTGCCAGCAGCCCGGGACTAGCGGGGGGGGGCCCCTACGAGCAGTACTTC
d_gene: .; v_gene: TRBV5-1; abundance: .; j_gene: TRBJ1-1; len: 16; CDR3aa: CASSLGRGLPNTEAFF; CDR3nt: TGCGCCAGCAGCTTGGGTCGCGGACTGCCAAACACTGAAGCTTTCTTT
d_gene: TRBD1; v_gene: TRBV7-2; abundance: .; j_gene: TRBJ2-1; len: 15; CDR3aa: CASSKQGAQGNEQFF; CDR3nt: TGTGCCAGCAGCAAACAGGGGGCGCAAGGCAATGAGCAGTTCTTC
d_gene: .; v_gene: TRBV4-1; abundance: .; j_gene: TRBJ1-1; len: 14; CDR3aa: CASSQVSTGWEAFF; CDR3nt: TGCGCCAGCAGCCAAGTTTCAACAGGTTGGGAAGCTTTCTTT
d_gene: TRBD1; v_gene: TRBV19; abundance: once; j_gene: TRBJ1-2; len: 16; CDR3aa: CASRSPDRGRLYGYTF; CDR3nt: TGTGCCAGTAGATCGCCCGACAGGGGGCGTCTCTATGGCTACACCTTC
d_gene: .; v_gene: TRBV28; abundance: .; j_gene: TRBJ2-1; len: 14; CDR3aa: CASRGISPSNEQFF; CDR3nt: TGTGCCAGCAGGGGTATATCCCCCAGCAATGAGCAGTTCTTC
d_gene: TRBD1; v_gene: TRBV11-2; abundance: .; j_gene: TRBJ2-2; len: 14; CDR3aa: CATRQGSNTGELFF; CDR3nt: TGTGCCACTCGACAGGGGTCGAACACCGGGGAGCTGTTTTTT
d_gene: .; v_gene: TRBV4-1; abundance: .; j_gene: TRBJ2-1; len: 13; CDR3aa: CASSQGTYNEQFF; CDR3nt: TGCGCCAGCAGCCAGGGGACATACAATGAGCAGTTCTTC
d_gene: .; v_gene: TRBV7-9; abundance: .; j_gene: TRBJ2-7; len: 14; CDR3aa: CASSPDGSSYEQYF; CDR3nt: TGTGCCAGCAGTCCGGACGGGAGCTCCTACGAGCAGTACTTC
d_gene: TRBD2; v_gene: TRBV30; abundance: .; j_gene: TRBJ2-7; len: 13; CDR3aa: CAWATSGSYEQYF; CDR3nt: TGTGCCTGGGCGACTAGCGGGTCCTACGAGCAGTACTTC
d_gene: TRBD1; v_gene: TRBV13; abundance: .; j_gene: TRBJ2-3; len: 18; CDR3aa: CASSLAFGTGASTDTQYF; CDR3nt: TGTGCCAGCAGCTTAGCATTCGGGACAGGGGCGAGCACAGATACGCAGTATTTT
d_gene: TRBD1; v_gene: TRBV6-5; abundance: .; j_gene: TRBJ1-4; len: 15; CDR3aa: CASSRGTGVREKLFF; CDR3nt: TGTGCCAGCAGTCGAGGAACAGGGGTACGGGAAAAACTGTTTTTT
d_gene: TRBD1; v_gene: TRBV5-6; abundance: .; j_gene: TRBJ2-7; len: 16; CDR3aa: CASSLRGQGPLREQYF; CDR3nt: TGTGCCAGCAGCTTGCGTGGACAGGGCCCTTTGAGGGAGCAGTACTTC
d_gene: .; v_gene: TRBV7-9; abundance: .; j_gene: TRBJ2-1; len: 13; CDR3aa: CASSLAGDNEQFF; CDR3nt: TGTGCCAGCAGCTTAGCGGGAGACAATGAGCAGTTCTTC
d_gene: TRBD1; v_gene: TRBV7-9; abundance: .; j_gene: TRBJ1-1; len: 11; CDR3aa: CASSPEGAAFF; CDR3nt: TGTGCCAGCAGCCCGGAGGGGGCCGCTTTCTTT
d_gene: .; v_gene: TRBV9; abundance: .; j_gene: TRBJ1-2; len: 16; CDR3aa: CASSVDAQRLAYGYTF; CDR3nt: TGTGCCAGCAGCGTAGATGCCCAGCGGCTGGCCTATGGCTACACCTTC
d_gene: .; v_gene: TRBV2; abundance: .; j_gene: TRBJ1-1; len: 12; CDR3aa: CASSLMNTEAFF; CDR3nt: TGTGCCAGCAGCCTCATGAACACTGAAGCTTTCTTT
d_gene: TRBD2; v_gene: TRBV5-4; abundance: .; j_gene: TRBJ2-3; len: 15; CDR3aa: CASSLGAGGSYTQYF; CDR3nt: TGTGCCAGCAGCTTGGGGGCGGGGGGGTCCTATACGCAGTATTTT
d_gene: TRBD2; v_gene: TRBV18; abundance: .; j_gene: TRBJ2-7; len: 15; CDR3aa: CASSPGGGSVYEQYF; CDR3nt: TGTGCCAGCTCTCCGGGGGGGGGATCTGTTTACGAGCAGTACTTC
d_gene: .; v_gene: TRBV4-3; abundance: .; j_gene: TRBJ2-5; len: 16; CDR3aa: CASSQGLGSLAETQYF; CDR3nt: TGCGCCAGCAGCCAAGGTCTTGGCAGCCTGGCGGAGACCCAGTACTTC
d_gene: .; v_gene: TRBV2; abundance: .; j_gene: TRBJ1-6; len: 13; CDR3aa: CASSLPGFSPLHF; CDR3nt: TGTGCCAGCAGTTTACCAGGGTTTTCACCCCTCCACTTT
d_gene: .; v_gene: TRBV7-9; abundance: .; j_gene: TRBJ1-4; len: 15; CDR3aa: CASSFRVGGNEKLFF; CDR3nt: TGTGCCAGCAGCTTTAGAGTAGGCGGCAATGAAAAACTGTTTTTT
d_gene: TRBD2; v_gene: TRBV25-1; abundance: .; j_gene: TRBJ2-1; len: 17; CDR3aa: CASSGLAGMSSYNEQFF; CDR3nt: TGTGCCAGCAGTGGACTAGCGGGGATGAGCTCCTACAATGAGCAGTTCTTC
d_gene: .; v_gene: TRBV15; abundance: .; j_gene: TRBJ1-3; len: 16; CDR3aa: CATSRGDTYSGNTIYF; CDR3nt: TGTGCCACCAGCAGAGGGGATACGTACTCTGGAAACACCATATATTTT
d_gene: TRBD1; v_gene: TRBV27; abundance: .; j_gene: TRBJ2-1; len: 15; CDR3aa: CASSSRDRLHNEQFF; CDR3nt: TGTGCCAGCAGTTCCAGGGACAGGCTCCACAATGAGCAGTTCTTC
d_gene: TRBD1; v_gene: TRBV10-3; abundance: .; j_gene: TRBJ2-1; len: 14; CDR3aa: CAITSGTGYNEQFF; CDR3nt: TGTGCCATCACCTCCGGGACAGGGTACAATGAGCAGTTCTTC
d_gene: TRBD1; v_gene: TRBV28; abundance: .; j_gene: TRBJ1-5; len: 13; CDR3aa: CASSRQGYQPQHF; CDR3nt: TGTGCCAGCAGCCGACAGGGCTATCAGCCCCAGCATTTT
d_gene: .; v_gene: TRBV6-5; abundance: .; j_gene: TRBJ1-1; len: 15; CDR3aa: CASIPTGRGDTEAFF; CDR3nt: TGTGCCAGCATCCCCACGGGGAGGGGTGACACTGAAGCTTTCTTT
d_gene: TRBD2; v_gene: TRBV5-1; abundance: .; j_gene: TRBJ2-5; len: 15; CDR3aa: CASRSTSGGQETQYF; CDR3nt: TGCGCCAGCAGATCGACTAGCGGGGGCCAAGAGACCCAGTACTTC
d_gene: TRBD2; v_gene: TRBV2; abundance: .; j_gene: TRBJ2-5; len: 15; CDR3aa: CASSDGGGPPYWQYF; CDR3nt: TGTGCCAGCAGTGACGGCGGGGGGCCCCCCTACTGGCAGTACTTC
d_gene: TRBD1; v_gene: TRBV25-1; abundance: .; j_gene: TRBJ2-5; len: 16; CDR3aa: CASSDYTGVGKGTQYF; CDR3nt: TGTGCCAGCAGTGACTATACAGGGGTTGGCAAGGGGACCCAGTACTTC
d_gene: .; v_gene: TRBV6-6; abundance: .; j_gene: TRBJ2-2; len: 12; CDR3aa: CASSSYTGELFF; CDR3nt: TGTGCCAGCAGTTCCTACACCGGGGAGCTGTTTTTT
d_gene: .; v_gene: TRBV29-1; abundance: .; j_gene: TRBJ2-6; len: 12; CDR3aa: CSVGGRANVLTF; CDR3nt: TGCAGCGTTGGGGGGCGGGCCAACGTCCTGACTTTC
d_gene: .; v_gene: TRBV5-1; abundance: .; j_gene: TRBJ1-1; len: 11; CDR3aa: CASSLGAEAFF; CDR3nt: TGCGCCAGCAGCTTGGGGGCGGAAGCTTTCTTT
d_gene: .; v_gene: TRBV5-4; abundance: .; j_gene: TRBJ2-2; len: 14; CDR3aa: CASGSQGDTGELFF; CDR3nt: TGTGCCAGCGGGTCCCAGGGCGACACCGGGGAGCTGTTTTTT
d_gene: .; v_gene: TRBV2; abundance: .; j_gene: TRBJ2-7; len: 14; CDR3aa: CASSEVQNSYEQYF; CDR3nt: TGTGCCAGCAGTGAAGTTCAGAACTCCTACGAGCAGTACTTC
d_gene: TRBD1; v_gene: TRBV28; abundance: .; j_gene: TRBJ2-6; len: 18; CDR3aa: CASSNPGQGPSGANVLTF; CDR3nt: TGTGCCAGCAGCAACCCGGGACAGGGTCCCTCTGGGGCCAACGTCCTGACTTTC
d_gene: TRBD1; v_gene: TRBV5-4; abundance: .; j_gene: TRBJ1-6; len: 14; CDR3aa: CASSPRQGGSPLHF; CDR3nt: TGTGCCAGCAGCCCAAGACAGGGCGGGTCACCCCTCCACTTT
d_gene: .; v_gene: TRBV9; abundance: .; j_gene: TRBJ2-2; len: 18; CDR3aa: CASSVPSGGRVLTGELFF; CDR3nt: TGTGCCAGCAGCGTCCCCTCCGGTGGCAGGGTCCTCACCGGGGAGCTGTTTTTT
d_gene: .; v_gene: TRBV5-6; abundance: .; j_gene: TRBJ1-1; len: 12; CDR3aa: CASSLTNTEAFF; CDR3nt: TGTGCCAGCAGCTTGACGAACACTGAAGCTTTCTTT
d_gene: TRBD1; v_gene: TRBV5-6; abundance: .; j_gene: TRBJ2-4; len: 14; CDR3aa: CASSLGTGLNIQYF; CDR3nt: TGTGCCAGCAGCTTGGGGACAGGGCTTAACATTCAGTACTTC
d_gene: .; v_gene: TRBV27; abundance: .; j_gene: TRBJ2-7; len: 15; CDR3aa: CASSLKGVTAYEQYF; CDR3nt: TGTGCCAGCAGTTTAAAGGGGGTTACCGCCTACGAGCAGTACTTC
d_gene: .; v_gene: TRBV19; abundance: .; j_gene: TRBJ1-5; len: 13; CDR3aa: CASSTQGPQPQHF; CDR3nt: TGTGCCAGTAGTACACAGGGTCCTCAGCCCCAGCATTTT
d_gene: TRBD2; v_gene: TRBV6-5; abundance: .; j_gene: TRBJ2-2; len: 11; CDR3aa: CASSREGPLFF; CDR3nt: TGTGCCAGCAGCAGGGAGGGGCCGCTGTTTTTT